The clone carrying this T cell receptor (beta chain) was seen just once. What it binds is not known. Other DNA sequences from this sample encode an identical CDR3 as well. CD45RO-negative, CCR7-selected cells formed the naive CD8 fraction, which excluded terminally differentiated effector memory CD45RA+ cells. The CDR3 totals 15 residues. The V gene end was trimmed by 2 bases and the J gene end by 1 base; junction bases not matched to a gene: 1. Germline V CDR1 and CDR2: SGHTS, YDEGEE. The data belong to a study of shared clonotypes between healthy human individuals. Overall study context: Donors had three CD4 naive, three CD4 memory, two CD8 naive and one CD8 memory plate apiece.

The data were produced by immunoSEQ multiplex PCR, yet TCRdb's version contains in-frame clones alone and is incomplete. The sample lists 2 million or so clones, about 95% seen once, with about 1.1% in the top ten. Study outcomes and limitations: Sorted-subset samples were not fully sequenced, rarefaction indicated.

The sequence was obtained from a man between 18 and 35 years old in good health. The chain employs TRBV5-8 and TRBJ2-3; 10 nucleotides match TRBD2. The sequenced material came from naive CD8+ T cells sorted from blood. CDR3 loop: CASSLGTSGTDTQYF. The CDR3 DNA follows: TGTGCCAGCAGCTTAGGGACTAGCGGCACAGATACGCAGTATTTT.